The rows below give T cell receptor beta chains drawn from one sample of a study of blood T cell repertoires in COVID-19. Data came from immunoSEQ multiplex PCR; TCRdb stores just in-frame clones and leaves some out. The repertoire includes 56,000 or so clones, approximately 80% of them detected once, and around 6% sits in the top ten. The source material was peripheral blood. The receptors derive from a woman in her sixties or seventies with acute or convalescent COVID-19. Both conserved end residues are part of each CDR3. The order of the fields is D gene, clone size, J gene, V gene, CDR3 DNA, CDR3 protein. A D gene is named only where the DNA matches it firmly. Not every row has a clone size; where given, it reads once, few, many or a size class.

d_call: .; clone_size: .; j_call: TRBJ2-2; v_call: TRBV6-4; cdr3_nt: TGTGCCAGCAGAACGGGGATGAACACCGGGGAGCTGTTTTTT; cdr3_aa: CASRTGMNTGELFF
d_call: .; clone_size: .; j_call: TRBJ2-1; v_call: TRBV7-2; cdr3_nt: TGTGCCAGCAGCTTAGGCGCGGCCTACAATGAGCAGTTCTTC; cdr3_aa: CASSLGAAYNEQFF
d_call: .; clone_size: .; j_call: TRBJ1-5; v_call: TRBV6-1; cdr3_nt: TGTGCCAGCAGTGACCCGGGGAAGCCCCAGCATTTT; cdr3_aa: CASSDPGKPQHF
d_call: .; clone_size: .; j_call: TRBJ1-5; v_call: TRBV5-1; cdr3_nt: TGCGCCAGCAGCTTCCAAGGGGGAAATCAGCCCCAGCATTTT; cdr3_aa: CASSFQGGNQPQHF
d_call: TRBD2; clone_size: .; j_call: TRBJ2-3; v_call: TRBV9; cdr3_nt: TGTGCCAGCAGCGTCCTAGCGGGGGGGTTAAGCACAGATACGCAGTATTTT; cdr3_aa: CASSVLAGGLSTDTQYF
d_call: TRBD1; clone_size: .; j_call: TRBJ1-1; v_call: TRBV12-5; cdr3_nt: TGTGCTAGTGGTTCGGCGGACAGGGGGGCGGACACTGAAGCTTTCTTT; cdr3_aa: CASGSADRGADTEAFF
d_call: TRBD2; clone_size: .; j_call: TRBJ2-5; v_call: TRBV14; cdr3_nt: TGTGCCAGCAGCCCCCTGGCTAGCGGGGCTCGGGTGACCCAGTACTTC; cdr3_aa: CASSPLASGARVTQYF
d_call: TRBD1; clone_size: once; j_call: TRBJ2-7; v_call: TRBV2; cdr3_nt: TGTGCCAGCACCCTGGACAGGCTCTCCTACGAGCAGTACTTC; cdr3_aa: CASTLDRLSYEQYF
d_call: TRBD2; clone_size: once; j_call: TRBJ2-2; v_call: TRBV12-5; cdr3_nt: TGTGCTAGTGGTTGGGGACTAGCGGAGAAGGCCGGGGAGCTGTTTTTT; cdr3_aa: CASGWGLAEKAGELFF
d_call: .; clone_size: .; j_call: TRBJ2-1; v_call: TRBV4-3; cdr3_nt: TGCGCCAGCAGCCAAGGTACAGGGCCCTTGAATGAGCAGTTCTTC; cdr3_aa: CASSQGTGPLNEQFF
d_call: .; clone_size: few; j_call: TRBJ2-6; v_call: TRBV19; cdr3_nt: TGTGCCAGACGAGGAGACCGGGTCGCCAACGTCCTGACTTTC; cdr3_aa: CARRGDRVANVLTF
d_call: .; clone_size: .; j_call: TRBJ1-6; v_call: TRBV9; cdr3_nt: TGTGCCAGCAGCGTGCAGGGATCGGGCGGCTCCTATAATTCACCCCTCCACTTT; cdr3_aa: CASSVQGSGGSYNSPLHF
d_call: .; clone_size: .; j_call: TRBJ1-6; v_call: TRBV5-6; cdr3_nt: TGTGCCAGCAGCCCCCGGGCAGGGGCAAATTCACCCCTCCACTTT; cdr3_aa: CASSPRAGANSPLHF
d_call: TRBD2; clone_size: .; j_call: TRBJ2-7; v_call: TRBV4-2; cdr3_nt: TGTGCCAGCAGCCAAGACCCTACCTATCGGGCGGGGGGGAGAAACGAGCAGTACTTC; cdr3_aa: CASSQDPTYRAGGRNEQYF
d_call: TRBD1; clone_size: .; j_call: TRBJ2-7; v_call: TRBV12-3/TRBV12-4; cdr3_nt: TGTGCCAGCCAGAGACAGGGCTACGAGCAGTACTTC; cdr3_aa: CASQRQGYEQYF
d_call: TRBD2; clone_size: .; j_call: TRBJ2-3; v_call: TRBV6-6; cdr3_nt: TGTGCCAGCAGCCCAGCGGGGCCCCGCACAGATACGCAGTATTTT; cdr3_aa: CASSPAGPRTDTQYF
d_call: TRBD2; clone_size: .; j_call: TRBJ2-7; v_call: TRBV28; cdr3_nt: TGTGCCAGCAGTTTAGTAGCGGGGGGTAACGAGCAGTACTTC; cdr3_aa: CASSLVAGGNEQYF
d_call: .; clone_size: .; j_call: TRBJ1-1; v_call: TRBV21-1; cdr3_nt: TGTGCCAGCAGCAACTCAGGGGTTTTCACTGAAGCTTTCTTT; cdr3_aa: CASSNSGVFTEAFF
d_call: TRBD2; clone_size: few; j_call: TRBJ2-1; v_call: TRBV15; cdr3_nt: TGTGCCACCAGCAGAGAATGGAGCGGGGGGACCCTTAGAAATGAGCAGTTCTTC; cdr3_aa: CATSREWSGGTLRNEQFF
d_call: TRBD2; clone_size: .; j_call: TRBJ2-7; v_call: TRBV6-1; cdr3_nt: TGTGCCAGCAGTGAGATGGGGGGGAACTCCTACGAGCAGTACTTC; cdr3_aa: CASSEMGGNSYEQYF
d_call: .; clone_size: .; j_call: TRBJ2-7; v_call: TRBV3-1/TRBV3-2; cdr3_nt: TGTGCCAGCAGCCTTTACGCCGAGAGCGAGCAGTACTTC; cdr3_aa: CASSLYAESEQYF
d_call: TRBD1; clone_size: .; j_call: TRBJ1-6; v_call: TRBV2; cdr3_nt: TGTGCCAGCAGCGCCCGGACAGGGCCGAATTCACCCCTCCACTTT; cdr3_aa: CASSARTGPNSPLHF
d_call: TRBD1; clone_size: .; j_call: TRBJ1-2; v_call: TRBV5-6; cdr3_nt: TGTGCCAGCAGCCTCCCGGGACAGGCCAACTATGGCTACACCTTC; cdr3_aa: CASSLPGQANYGYTF
d_call: .; clone_size: .; j_call: TRBJ2-7; v_call: TRBV29-1; cdr3_nt: TGCAGCGTTGAAGATATAAGGGAGGGTGGGGGCGAGTACTTC; cdr3_aa: CSVEDIREGGGEYF
d_call: .; clone_size: .; j_call: TRBJ2-1; v_call: TRBV10-1; cdr3_nt: TGCGCCCGGACTTTAGTGTCCATCAATGAGCAGTTCTTC; cdr3_aa: CARTLVSINEQFF
d_call: .; clone_size: .; j_call: TRBJ2-3; v_call: TRBV12-3/TRBV12-4; cdr3_nt: TGTGCCGGCGATACGCAGTATTTT; cdr3_aa: CAGDTQYF
d_call: TRBD2; clone_size: .; j_call: TRBJ2-5; v_call: TRBV9; cdr3_nt: TGTGCCAGCAGCGTAGATAGCGGGGGGGCCGGAAAGACCCAGTACTTC; cdr3_aa: CASSVDSGGAGKTQYF
d_call: TRBD1; clone_size: .; j_call: TRBJ2-7; v_call: TRBV7-2; cdr3_nt: TGTGCCAGCAGCTTTGGGACAGACAGGCCGCAGTACTTC; cdr3_aa: CASSFGTDRPQYF
d_call: TRBD1; clone_size: .; j_call: TRBJ1-1; v_call: TRBV5-1; cdr3_nt: TGCGCCAGCAGCTCTGGACAGGGAATAATCGCTGAAGCTTTCTTT; cdr3_aa: CASSSGQGIIAEAFF
d_call: .; clone_size: .; j_call: TRBJ1-4; v_call: TRBV28; cdr3_nt: TGTGCCAGCAGTTATAGGGGCAGGGCGGATGAAAAACTGTTTTTT; cdr3_aa: CASSYRGRADEKLFF
d_call: .; clone_size: .; j_call: TRBJ1-4; v_call: TRBV4-1; cdr3_nt: TGCGCCAGCAGCCGGGCAGAGAATGAAAAACTGTTTTTT; cdr3_aa: CASSRAENEKLFF
d_call: TRBD2; clone_size: .; j_call: TRBJ2-7; v_call: TRBV5-4; cdr3_nt: TGTGCCAGCAGCCCCGCAGCGGGGGGTTTGTACGAGCAGTACTTC; cdr3_aa: CASSPAAGGLYEQYF
d_call: .; clone_size: .; j_call: TRBJ1-3; v_call: TRBV7-9; cdr3_nt: TGTGCCAGCAGCGAGACTGGAAACACCATATATTTT; cdr3_aa: CASSETGNTIYF
d_call: .; clone_size: .; j_call: TRBJ1-2; v_call: TRBV6-5; cdr3_nt: TGTGCCAGCAGTACTCAAGGGGTCTATGGCTACACCTTC; cdr3_aa: CASSTQGVYGYTF
d_call: TRBD2; clone_size: .; j_call: TRBJ2-3; v_call: TRBV2; cdr3_nt: TGTGCCAGCAGACAGACTAGCGGGGCCAAGGGGGATACGCAGTATTTT; cdr3_aa: CASRQTSGAKGDTQYF
d_call: TRBD2; clone_size: .; j_call: TRBJ2-1; v_call: TRBV5-5; cdr3_nt: TGTGCCAGCAACAAAAACTTAGGTAGCGGGGGGGTCAATGAGCAGTTCTTC; cdr3_aa: CASNKNLGSGGVNEQFF
d_call: .; clone_size: .; j_call: TRBJ1-3; v_call: TRBV7-9; cdr3_nt: TGTGCCAGCAGCCCCGGGACACTCGGAAACACCATATATTTT; cdr3_aa: CASSPGTLGNTIYF
d_call: TRBD1; clone_size: few; j_call: TRBJ1-3; v_call: TRBV4-2; cdr3_nt: TGTGCCAGCAGCCAAGATCCCCCGGGACAGGGGGCTGGAAACACCATATATTTT; cdr3_aa: CASSQDPPGQGAGNTIYF